These 5 T cell receptor beta chains were sequenced from one sample in a study of beta chain features in type 1 diabetes. Isolated RNA was reverse transcribed in full, so expressed TCRB transcripts were sequenced. Measured with immunoSEQ multiplex PCR; TCRdb has only the in-frame clones, and not every one. This sample yields about 340,000 clones, of which 13% are seen a single time; nearly 0.015% belongs to the top ten. Their recognized antigens are unknown. Study-level findings and limits: In every one of the four CD4+ subsets, TCRB CDR3s were moderately but significantly shorter in Type 1 diabetes patients.

What was sequenced was naive CD4+ T cells from blood. These TCRs come from a woman between 18 and 29 years old with type 1 diabetes.

In this sample, this clone turned up a few times. The chain couples TRBV7-2 to TRBJ1-5; D remains ambiguous. This CDR3 has 13 amino acids. The V and J ends lost 5 bases and 7 bases respectively, with 12 bases between them. Germline values: CDR1 SGHTA, CDR2 FQGNSA. The CDR3 region has the DNA TGTGCCAGCAGCCCCGTCGGCGGGCAGCCCCAGCATTTT. Amino acid sequence: CASSPVGGQPQHF.

The chain has TRBV28 and TRBJ1-2, with D tentatively TRBD1 (5 bases). The V end was cut by 6 bases, the J end by 5 bases, with 16 bases between. CDR3 size: 14 residues. CDR1 and CDR2 from the germline V gene are MDHEN and SYDVKM. CDR3 in amino acids: CASRASLGAYGYTF. The CDR3 region has the DNA TGTGCCAGCAGAGCCTCCCTTGGGGCGTATGGCTACACCTTC.

This clone has only a few counts. The rearrangement links TRBV15 to TRBJ2-1; 10 bases are a match to TRBD2. The CDR3 runs 12 residues. Germline-derived CDR1 and CDR2 are LNHNV and YYDKDF (reference sequence). V gave up 9 bases and J gave up 10 bases; unmatched junction bases: 6. For the CDR3, the DNA is TGTGCCACGACCCGTAGCGGGAGGGAGCAGTTCTTC. Amino acid sequence: CATTRSGREQFF. The whole variable domain, remainder taken from reference TRBV15 and TRBJ2-1, is DAMVIQNPRYQVTQFGKPVTLSCSQTLNHNVMYWYQQKSSQAPKLLFHYYDKDFNNEADTPDNFQSRRPNTSFCFLDIRSPGLGDTAMYLCATTRSGREQFFGPGTRLTVL.

The V and J genes are TRBV30 and TRBJ1-1; weak D call: TRBD1 (5 bases). Germline assignment: CDR1 GTSNPN and CDR2 SVGIG (reference sequence). The length of the CDR3 is 14 residues. Trimming stripped 0 bases from V and 4 bases from J, with 12 bases between. The CDR3 loop is CAWSVRGVTTEAFF. CDR3 nucleotide sequence: TGTGCCTGGAGTGTACGGGGGGTAACCACTGAAGCTTTCTTT.

The chain is built from TRBV6-1 and TRBJ2-1; 11 bases align to TRBD2. The CDR3 sequence is 17 residues long. With V trimmed by 0 bases and J by 3 bases, 4 bases remained unmatched. Germline-derived CDR1 and CDR2 are MNHNS and SASEGT. The DNA for the CDR3 is TGTGCCAGCAGTGAAGCGCAGGGGACTAGCGGCTACAATGAGCAGTTCTTC. It yields the protein CASSEAQGTSGYNEQFF.